Only one count was recorded for the clone carrying this TCR beta chain. The sample originates from a study of blood T cell repertoires in COVID-19. Study-wide context: Sites in the United States, Italy and Spain provided acute and convalescent COVID-19 samples. PBMCs, B-cell-depleted T cells, or T cells provided the cDNA or gDNA that made up the material.

The CDR3 is 17 amino acids. Germline V gene data show CDR1 as SGHRS and CDR2 as YFSETQ. The J segment lost 6 bases and the V segment lost 4 bases, leaving 17 bases of the junction unmatched. TCRdb's table, derived via immunoSEQ multiplex PCR, lists solely in-frame clones and lacks some. Counted here are more than 120,000 clones, 70% to 90% occurring once; the ten biggest clones make up roughly 2.5%. Sequenced material: peripheral blood. This TCR came from a human donor with acute or convalescent COVID-19. The donor label of this sample is uncertain. The J gene is TRBJ2-3, the V gene TRBV5-1; 7 nucleotides match TRBD1. The CDR3: CASSKRGDSGLWDTQYF. The CDR3 region has the DNA TGCGCCAGCAGCAAACGAGGGGACAGCGGTCTGTGGGATACGCAGTATTTT.